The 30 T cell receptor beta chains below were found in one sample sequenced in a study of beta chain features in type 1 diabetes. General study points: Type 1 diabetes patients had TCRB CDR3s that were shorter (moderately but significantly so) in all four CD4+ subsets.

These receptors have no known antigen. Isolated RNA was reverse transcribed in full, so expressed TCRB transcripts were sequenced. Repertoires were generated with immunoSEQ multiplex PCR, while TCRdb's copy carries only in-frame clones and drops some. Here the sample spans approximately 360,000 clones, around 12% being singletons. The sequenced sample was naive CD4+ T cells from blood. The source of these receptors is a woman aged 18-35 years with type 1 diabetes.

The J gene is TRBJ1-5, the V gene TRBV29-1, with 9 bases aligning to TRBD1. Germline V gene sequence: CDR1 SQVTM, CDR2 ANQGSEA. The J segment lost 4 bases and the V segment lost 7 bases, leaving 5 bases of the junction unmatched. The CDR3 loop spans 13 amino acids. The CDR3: CSAGTGRNQPQHF. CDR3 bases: TGCAGCGCTGGGACAGGGAGGAATCAGCCCCAGCATTTT.

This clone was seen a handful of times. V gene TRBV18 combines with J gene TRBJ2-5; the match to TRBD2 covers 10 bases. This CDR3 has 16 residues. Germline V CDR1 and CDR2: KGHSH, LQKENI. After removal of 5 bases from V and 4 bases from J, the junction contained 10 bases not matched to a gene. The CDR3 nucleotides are TGTGCCAGCTCAACTCTAGCGGGAGTTTTCGGAGAGACCCAGTACTTC. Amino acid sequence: CASSTLAGVFGETQYF.

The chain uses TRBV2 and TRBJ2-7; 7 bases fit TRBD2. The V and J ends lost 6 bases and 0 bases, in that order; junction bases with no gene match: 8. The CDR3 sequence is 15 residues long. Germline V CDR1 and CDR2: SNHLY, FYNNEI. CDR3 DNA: TGTGCCAGCAGCACTAGCGCGAGGCCCTCCTACGAGCAGTACTTC. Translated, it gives CASSTSARPSYEQYF.

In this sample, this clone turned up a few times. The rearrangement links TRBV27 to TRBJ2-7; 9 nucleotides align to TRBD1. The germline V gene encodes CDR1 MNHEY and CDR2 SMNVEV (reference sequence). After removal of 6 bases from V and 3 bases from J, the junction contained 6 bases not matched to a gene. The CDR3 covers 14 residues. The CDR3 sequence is CASRRQGVGYEQYF. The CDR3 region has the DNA TGTGCCAGCAGGAGACAGGGGGTTGGCTACGAGCAGTACTTC.

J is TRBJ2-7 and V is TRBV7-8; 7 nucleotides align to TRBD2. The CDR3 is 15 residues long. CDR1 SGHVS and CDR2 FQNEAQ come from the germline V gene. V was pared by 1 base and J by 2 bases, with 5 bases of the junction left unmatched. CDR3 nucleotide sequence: TGTGCCAGCAGCTTAGAGGCTAGCGGCCCCTACGAGCAGTACTTC. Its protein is CASSLEASGPYEQYF.

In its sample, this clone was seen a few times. The CDR3 region has the DNA TGTGCCAGCAGTTTGAAACAGGGGAACGGCTACACCTTC. As protein: CASSLKQGNGYTF. The chain is built from TRBV27 and TRBJ1-2, with TRBD1 matching 7 bases. Looked up from germline, CDR1 is MNHEY and CDR2 is SMNVEV (reference sequence). The CDR3 sequence is 13 residues long. The ends lost 3 bases at V and 8 bases at J; junction bases unmatched: 6.

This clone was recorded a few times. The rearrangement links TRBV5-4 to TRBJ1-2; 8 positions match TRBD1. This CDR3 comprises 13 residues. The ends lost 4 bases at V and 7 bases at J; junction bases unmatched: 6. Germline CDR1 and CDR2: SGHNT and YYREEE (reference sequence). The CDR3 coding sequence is TGTGCCAGCAGCCGGACAGGGTTAAGTGGCTACACCTTC. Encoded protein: CASSRTGLSGYTF.

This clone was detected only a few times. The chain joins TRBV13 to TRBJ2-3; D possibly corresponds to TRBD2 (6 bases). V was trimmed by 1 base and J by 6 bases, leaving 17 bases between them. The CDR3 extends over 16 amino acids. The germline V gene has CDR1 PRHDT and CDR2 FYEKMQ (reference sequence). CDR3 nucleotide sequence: TGTGCCAGCAGCTTAGTGGCGGGACGCAGAATGGATACGCAGTATTTT. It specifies CASSLVAGRRMDTQYF. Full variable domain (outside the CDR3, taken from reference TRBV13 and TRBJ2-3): AAGVIQSPRHLIKEKRETATLKCYPIPRHDTVYWYQQGPGQDPQFLISFYEKMQSDKGSIPDRFSAQQFSDYHSELNMSSLELGDSALYFCASSLVAGRRMDTQYFGPGTRLTVL.

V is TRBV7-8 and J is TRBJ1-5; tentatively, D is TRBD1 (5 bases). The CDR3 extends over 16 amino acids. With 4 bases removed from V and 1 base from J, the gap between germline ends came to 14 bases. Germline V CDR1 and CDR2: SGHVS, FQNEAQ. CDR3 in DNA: TGTGCCAGCAGCTCCCCTCGGGGGACGAGCAATCAGCCCCAGCATTTT. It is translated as CASSSPRGTSNQPQHF.

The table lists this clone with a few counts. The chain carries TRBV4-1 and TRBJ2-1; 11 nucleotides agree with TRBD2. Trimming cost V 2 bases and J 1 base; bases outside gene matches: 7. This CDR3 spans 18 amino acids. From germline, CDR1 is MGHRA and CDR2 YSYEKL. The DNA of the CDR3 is TGCGCCAGCAGCCAACTCGGGACTAGCGGAGTATCCTACAATGAGCAGTTCTTC. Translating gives CASSQLGTSGVSYNEQFF.

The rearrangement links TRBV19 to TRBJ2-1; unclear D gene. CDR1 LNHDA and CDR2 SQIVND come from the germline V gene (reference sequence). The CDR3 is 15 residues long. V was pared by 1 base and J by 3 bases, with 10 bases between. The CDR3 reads CASSIGLNFYNEQFF. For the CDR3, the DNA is TGTGCCAGTAGTATAGGTCTTAATTTCTACAATGAGCAGTTCTTC.

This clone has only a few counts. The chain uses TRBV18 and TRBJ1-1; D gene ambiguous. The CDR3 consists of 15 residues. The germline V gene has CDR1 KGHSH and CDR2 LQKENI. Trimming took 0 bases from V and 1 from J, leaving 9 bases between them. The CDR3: CASSPPGGRNTEAFF. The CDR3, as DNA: TGTGCCAGCTCACCACCCGGCGGGCGGAACACTGAAGCTTTCTTT.

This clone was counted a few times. In DNA form, the CDR3 reads TGTGCCAGCAGTGTACTCGGCTCCTACAATGAGCAGTTCTTC. Its translation: CASSVLGSYNEQFF. The chain uses TRBV25-1 and TRBJ2-1; no clear D. Trimming removed 4 bases at V and 0 bases at J, with 7 bases between. This CDR3 is 14 amino acids long. Germline-derived CDR1 and CDR2 are MGHDK and SYGVNS.

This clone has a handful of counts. CDR3 loop: CASSYTEYEQYF. CDR3 nucleotide sequence: TGTGCCAGCAGTTACACAGAGTACGAGCAGTACTTC. The rearrangement joins TRBV6-5 to TRBJ2-7; D call uncertain. CDR1 MNHEY and CDR2 SVGAGI come from the germline V gene. The CDR3 covers 12 residues. Trimming took off 2 bases at V and 4 bases at J, with 6 bases between the two ends.

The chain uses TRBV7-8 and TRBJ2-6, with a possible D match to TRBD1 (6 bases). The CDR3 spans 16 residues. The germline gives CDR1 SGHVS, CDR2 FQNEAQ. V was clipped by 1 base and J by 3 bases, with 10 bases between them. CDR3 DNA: TGTGCCAGCAGCTTAGTTTGGGGGCATGGGGCCAACGTCCTGACTTTC. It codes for CASSLVWGHGANVLTF.

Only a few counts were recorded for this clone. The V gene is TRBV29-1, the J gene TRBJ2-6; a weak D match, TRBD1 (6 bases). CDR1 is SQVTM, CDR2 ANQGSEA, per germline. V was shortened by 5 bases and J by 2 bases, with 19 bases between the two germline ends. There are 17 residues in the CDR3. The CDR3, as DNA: TGCAGCGTTTCCGGGCGGCAGGGGATTGCTGGGGCCAACGTCCTGACTTTC. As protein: CSVSGRQGIAGANVLTF.

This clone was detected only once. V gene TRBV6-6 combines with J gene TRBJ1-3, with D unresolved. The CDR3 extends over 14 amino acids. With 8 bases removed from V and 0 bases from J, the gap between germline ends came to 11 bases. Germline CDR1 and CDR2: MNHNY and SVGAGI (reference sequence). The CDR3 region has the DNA TGTGCCAGCCAAAGAGGAGACTCTGGAAACACCATATATTTT. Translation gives CASQRGDSGNTIYF.

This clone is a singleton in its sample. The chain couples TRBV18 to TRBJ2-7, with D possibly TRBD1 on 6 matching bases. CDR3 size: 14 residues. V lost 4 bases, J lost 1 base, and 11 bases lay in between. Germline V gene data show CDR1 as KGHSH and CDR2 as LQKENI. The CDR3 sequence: CASSLVGQSYEQYF. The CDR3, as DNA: TGTGCCAGCTCACTAGTAGGACAGTCCTACGAGCAGTACTTC.

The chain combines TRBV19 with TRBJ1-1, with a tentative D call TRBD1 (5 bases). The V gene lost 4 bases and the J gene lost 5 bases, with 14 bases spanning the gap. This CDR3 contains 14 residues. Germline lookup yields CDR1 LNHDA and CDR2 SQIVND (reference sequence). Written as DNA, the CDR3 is TGTGCCAGTAGTACCTTTGGGTCAGGGACTGAAGCTTTCTTT. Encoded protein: CASSTFGSGTEAFF.

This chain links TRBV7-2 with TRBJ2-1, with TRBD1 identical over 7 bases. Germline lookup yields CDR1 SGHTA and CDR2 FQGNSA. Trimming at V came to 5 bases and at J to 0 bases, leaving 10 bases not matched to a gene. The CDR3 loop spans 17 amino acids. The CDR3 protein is CASSARQGSRSYNEQFF. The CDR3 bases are TGTGCCAGCAGCGCCCGACAGGGCTCGCGCTCCTACAATGAGCAGTTCTTC.

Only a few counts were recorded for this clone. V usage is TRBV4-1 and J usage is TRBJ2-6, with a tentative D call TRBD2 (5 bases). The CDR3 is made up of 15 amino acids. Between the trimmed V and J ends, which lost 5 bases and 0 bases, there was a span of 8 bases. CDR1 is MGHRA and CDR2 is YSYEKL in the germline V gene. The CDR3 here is CASSVGNSGANVLTF. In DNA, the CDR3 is TGCGCCAGCAGCGTCGGGAACTCTGGGGCCAACGTCCTGACTTTC.

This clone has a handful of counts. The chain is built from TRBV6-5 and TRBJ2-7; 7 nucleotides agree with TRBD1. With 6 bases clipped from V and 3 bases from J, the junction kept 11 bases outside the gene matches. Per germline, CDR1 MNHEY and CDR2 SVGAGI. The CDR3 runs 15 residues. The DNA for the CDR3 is TGTGCCAGCAGGTCGCACCGGGACAGCCTCTACGAGCAGTACTTC. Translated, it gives CASRSHRDSLYEQYF.

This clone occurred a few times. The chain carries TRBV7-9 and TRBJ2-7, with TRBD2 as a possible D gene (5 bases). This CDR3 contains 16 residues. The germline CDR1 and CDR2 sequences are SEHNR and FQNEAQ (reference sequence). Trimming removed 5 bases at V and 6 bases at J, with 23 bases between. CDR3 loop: CASSATRAGLLGEQYF. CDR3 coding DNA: TGTGCCAGCAGCGCGACGCGGGCAGGCCTCTTGGGCGAGCAGTACTTC.

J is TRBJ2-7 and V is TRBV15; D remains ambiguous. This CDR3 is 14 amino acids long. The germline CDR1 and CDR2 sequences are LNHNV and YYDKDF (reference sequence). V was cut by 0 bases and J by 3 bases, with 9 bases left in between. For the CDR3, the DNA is TGTGCCACCAGCAGAGAGCTCCTAGGCTACGAGCAGTACTTC. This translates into CATSRELLGYEQYF.

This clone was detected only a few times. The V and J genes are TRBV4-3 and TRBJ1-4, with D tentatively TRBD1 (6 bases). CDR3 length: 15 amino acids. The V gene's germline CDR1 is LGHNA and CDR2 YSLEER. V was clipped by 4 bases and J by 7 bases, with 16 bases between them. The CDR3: CASSPSGGAGEKLFF. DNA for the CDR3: TGCGCCAGCAGCCCCTCCGGGGGGGCGGGTGAAAAACTGTTTTTT.

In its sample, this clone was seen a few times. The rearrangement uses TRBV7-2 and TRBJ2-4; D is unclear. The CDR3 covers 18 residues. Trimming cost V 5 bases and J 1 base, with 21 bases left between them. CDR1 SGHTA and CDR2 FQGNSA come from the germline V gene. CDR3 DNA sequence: TGTGCCAGCAGCCCCGAACGTACGCGATTTCGGGCCAAAAACATTCAGTACTTC. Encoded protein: CASSPERTRFRAKNIQYF.

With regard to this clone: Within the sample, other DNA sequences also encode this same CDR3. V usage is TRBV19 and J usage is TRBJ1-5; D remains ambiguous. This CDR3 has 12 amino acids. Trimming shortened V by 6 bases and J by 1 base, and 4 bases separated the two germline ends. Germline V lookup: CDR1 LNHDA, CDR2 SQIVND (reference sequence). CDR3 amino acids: CASRASNQPQHF. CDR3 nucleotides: TGTGCCAGTAGGGCCAGCAATCAGCCCCAGCATTTT. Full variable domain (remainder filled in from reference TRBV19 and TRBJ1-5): DGGITQSPKYLFRKEGQNVTLSCEQNLNHDAMYWYRQDPGQGLRLIYYSQIVNDFQKGDIAEGYSVSREKKESFPLTVTSAQKNPTAFYLCASRASNQPQHFGDGTRLSIL.

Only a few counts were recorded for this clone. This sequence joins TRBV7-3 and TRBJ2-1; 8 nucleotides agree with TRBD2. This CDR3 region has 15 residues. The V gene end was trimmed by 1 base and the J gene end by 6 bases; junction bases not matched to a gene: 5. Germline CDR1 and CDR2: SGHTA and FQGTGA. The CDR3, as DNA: TGTGCCAGCAGCTTAATGTCCGGGAGGGGCAATGAGCAGTTCTTC. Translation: CASSLMSGRGNEQFF.

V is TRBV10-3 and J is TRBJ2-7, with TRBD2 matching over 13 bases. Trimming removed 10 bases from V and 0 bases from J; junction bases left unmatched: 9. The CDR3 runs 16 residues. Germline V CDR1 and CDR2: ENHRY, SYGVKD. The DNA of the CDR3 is TGTGCCACCTATACCGGACTAGCGGGAGTCTCCTACGAGCAGTACTTC. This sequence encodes CATYTGLAGVSYEQYF.

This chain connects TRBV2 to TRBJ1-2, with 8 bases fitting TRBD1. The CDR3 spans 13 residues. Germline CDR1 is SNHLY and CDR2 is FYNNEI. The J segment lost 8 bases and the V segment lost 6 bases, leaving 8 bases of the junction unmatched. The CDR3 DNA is TGTGCCAGCAGGGGACAGGAGGTGTGGGGCTACACCTTC. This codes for CASRGQEVWGYTF.